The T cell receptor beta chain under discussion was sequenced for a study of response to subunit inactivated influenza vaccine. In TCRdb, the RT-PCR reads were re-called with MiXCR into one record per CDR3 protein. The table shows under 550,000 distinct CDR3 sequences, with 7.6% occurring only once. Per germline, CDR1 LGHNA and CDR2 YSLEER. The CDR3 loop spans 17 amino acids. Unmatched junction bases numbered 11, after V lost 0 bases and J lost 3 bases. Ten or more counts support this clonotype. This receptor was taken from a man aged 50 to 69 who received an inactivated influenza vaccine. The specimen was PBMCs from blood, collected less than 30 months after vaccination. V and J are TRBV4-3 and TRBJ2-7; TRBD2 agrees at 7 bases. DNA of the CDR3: TGCGCCAGCAGCCAAGATCCGGTCCCGGGACTAAACTACGAGCAGTACTTC. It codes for CASSQDPVPGLNYEQYF.